This TCR beta chain was sequenced for a study of human T cells and chemical hapten exposure. Overall study: The use of 2% DPC on approximately 2 cm by approximately 2 cm of upper inner arm skin constituted sensitization.

At least ten counts were recorded for this clonotype. In the library, unique molecular identifiers were attached to individual cDNA molecules. TCRdb analysed the RACE reads with MiXCR anew, one entry per CDR3 protein. The data show about 110,000 distinct CDR3 sequences, roughly 9% seen once. Time point described: patch test 2, 6 weeks after DPC sensitization. Treatment specified: therapeutic diphenylcyclopropenone sensitization with weekly scalp DPC. The CDR3 runs 16 residues. The germline V gene has CDR1 MNHEY and CDR2 SMNVEV (reference sequence). V dropped 2 bases and J dropped 1 base, with 14 bases sitting between them.

The source was whole blood, collected in connection with sensitization to the hapten diphenylcyclopropenone (DPC). This receptor was taken from a woman aged 40 to 55 with alopecia areata. Some clones in this sample may be carry-over from other donors' samples. The chain couples TRBV27 to TRBJ1-1, with TRBD1 as a possible D gene (6 bases). CDR3 sequence: CASSLRGRGANTEAFF. For the CDR3, the DNA is TGTGCCAGCAGTTTAAGGGGCCGGGGGGCGAACACTGAAGCTTTCTTT.